Below are 13 T cell receptor beta chains sequenced from a single sample in a study of beta chain features in type 1 diabetes (dated by TCRdb to about 2018). The research as a whole found: Type 1 diabetes patients showed a moderate but significant shortening of TCRB CDR3 length in all four CD4+ subsets.

No antigens are known for them. Library construction relied on the immunoSEQ multiplex PCR assay. The entire amount of isolated RNA was reverse transcribed using the High Capacity cDNA Reverse Transcription Kit, so the sequenced TCRB transcripts were expressed ones. The source is immuneACCESS, and TCRdb retained only in-frame sequences with V and J called. Part of the clones is not carried over; for the studies checked, unresolved V genes explain less than half of this, and the remainder is unexplained. This sample holds 300,000 to 400,000 clones; 9.6% were observed only once. The ten top clones hold about 0.63% of the sample. Sequenced: central memory CD4+ T cells from blood. Receptors were obtained from a man aged 25-45 years with type 1 diabetes.

This clone was observed at least ten times. The rearrangement uses TRBV19 and TRBJ2-1, with 11 nucleotides matching TRBD2. This CDR3 spans 13 amino acids. Trimming took 10 bases from V and 10 from J; bases not matched to a gene: 9. Germline CDR1 reads LNHDA; CDR2 reads SQIVND (reference sequence). In nucleotides, the CDR3 is TGTGCCACCGCGGGACTAGCGGCTTACGAGCAGTTCTTC. Translating gives CATAGLAAYEQFF.

This clone was observed a few times. The rearrangement joins TRBV9 to TRBJ2-4; 7 positions match TRBD1. Germline-derived CDR1 and CDR2 are SGDLS and YYNGEE. The CDR3 totals 13 residues. Trimming at V came to 5 bases and at J to 7 bases, leaving 6 bases not matched to a gene. The chain's CDR3 is CASSPTGVNIQYF. The CDR3 DNA sequence: TGTGCCAGCAGTCCCACAGGGGTCAACATTCAGTACTTC.

The genes are TRBV7-7 and TRBJ2-3; D might be TRBD1 (5 bases). The CDR3 loop spans 11 amino acids. V was cut by 10 bases and J by 9 bases, with 14 bases left in between. Germline V gives CDR1 SSHAT, CDR2 FNYEAQ (reference sequence). The DNA of the CDR3 is TGTGCCATCATAAAGGGGCAGACGCAGTATTTT. Protein sequence: CAIIKGQTQYF.

V gene TRBV19 combines with J gene TRBJ2-5; possibly TRBD1 for D (6 bases). Looked up from germline, CDR1 is LNHDA and CDR2 is SQIVND (reference sequence). This CDR3 is 14 amino acids long. The V gene lost 8 bases and the J gene lost 4 bases, with 17 bases spanning the gap. The CDR3 nucleotides are TGTGCCAGTGGCTCCAGGGGTCGAAGAGAGACCCAGTACTTC. The encoded protein is CASGSRGRRETQYF.

This clone was counted only a few times. The chain has TRBV7-2 and TRBJ1-1, with no clear D. The CDR3 runs 12 residues. Trimming cost V 4 bases and J 7 bases, with 10 bases left between them. Germline-derived CDR1 and CDR2 are SGHTA and FQGNSA. CDR3 bases: TGTGCCAGCAGCTGGATCAGCTTTGAAGCTTTCTTT. This encodes CASSWISFEAFF.

The chain has TRBV29-1 and TRBJ1-1, with D possibly matching TRBD1 (5 bases). Germline V lookup: CDR1 SQVTM, CDR2 ANQGSEA. This CDR3 comprises 11 residues. The germline V and J ends were trimmed by 0 bases and 10 bases, with 9 bases remaining between them. The CDR3 reads CSVEDWGGAFF. DNA of the CDR3: TGCAGCGTTGAAGATTGGGGGGGAGCTTTCTTT.

V gene TRBV18 combines with J gene TRBJ2-2, with D perhaps given as TRBD1 or TRBD2 (5 bases each). The CDR3 loop spans 16 amino acids. V was shortened by 2 bases and J by 1 base, with 11 bases between the two germline ends. Germline-derived CDR1 and CDR2 are KGHSH and LQKENI. The CDR3 bases are TGTGCCAGCTCACCAGGGCAGGGAGTGAACACCGGGGAGCTGTTTTTT. This translates into CASSPGQGVNTGELFF.

This clone was counted between two and nine times. V usage is TRBV5-4 and J usage is TRBJ2-7, with D possibly TRBD2 on 7 matching bases. Germline V gives CDR1 SGHNT, CDR2 YYREEE (reference sequence). Trimming removed 4 bases from V and 3 bases from J, with 11 bases in between. This CDR3 has 13 amino acids. CDR3 in amino acids: CASSPGGSYEQYF. The CDR3, as DNA: TGTGCCAGCAGCCCGGGGGGCAGCTACGAGCAGTACTTC.

This clone was seen more than once but under ten times. The V gene is TRBV5-1, the J gene TRBJ1-2, with D unresolved. The CDR3 extends over 17 amino acids. V was trimmed by 0 bases and J by 1 base, leaving 16 bases between them. In germline, CDR1 is SGHRS, CDR2 YFSETQ. The CDR3 coding sequence is TGCGCCAGCAGCTTGGCTTATGCGAGACGGATTAACTATGGCTACACCTTC. Protein: CASSLAYARRINYGYTF.

This chain connects TRBV28 to TRBJ1-5; a weak D match, TRBD1 (5 bases). Per germline, CDR1 MDHEN and CDR2 SYDVKM. There are 14 residues in the CDR3. Trimming shortened V by 3 bases and J by 6 bases, and 12 bases separated the two germline ends. The CDR3 coding sequence is TGTGCCAGCAGTTTCGCAGGGTTTGGTCAGCCCCAGCATTTT. This encodes CASSFAGFGQPQHF.

The chain joins TRBV27 to TRBJ2-7; maybe TRBD1 (6 bases). The V end was cut by 6 bases, the J end by 7 bases, with 16 bases between. Germline CDR1 reads MNHEY; CDR2 reads SMNVEV (reference sequence). The CDR3 loop spans 13 amino acids. CDR3 bases: TGTGCCAGCAGCCAACAGGGTTTTAGGGAGCAGTACTTC. Encoded protein: CASSQQGFREQYF.

This clone was counted between two and nine times. CDR3 in DNA: TGCGCCAGCAGCTCCTGGACAGGGGCTGTTGAGCAGTTCTTC. Translation: CASSSWTGAVEQFF. The J gene is TRBJ2-1, the V gene TRBV5-1, with 9 bases that match TRBD1. The trim removed 3 bases at V and 9 bases at J, leaving 7 bases unmatched. From germline, CDR1 is SGHRS and CDR2 YFSETQ. CDR3 length: 14 residues.

This clone was seen a handful of times. The V call is TRBV18, the J call TRBJ1-5; D is perhaps TRBD1 (6 bases). V gave up 1 base and J gave up 5 bases, with 9 bases separating them. Germline assignment: CDR1 KGHSH and CDR2 LQKENI. The CDR3 runs 14 residues. The CDR3 DNA is TGTGCCAGCTCACCACAAGGGGGTTATCAGCCCCAGCATTTT. Its protein is CASSPQGGYQPQHF.